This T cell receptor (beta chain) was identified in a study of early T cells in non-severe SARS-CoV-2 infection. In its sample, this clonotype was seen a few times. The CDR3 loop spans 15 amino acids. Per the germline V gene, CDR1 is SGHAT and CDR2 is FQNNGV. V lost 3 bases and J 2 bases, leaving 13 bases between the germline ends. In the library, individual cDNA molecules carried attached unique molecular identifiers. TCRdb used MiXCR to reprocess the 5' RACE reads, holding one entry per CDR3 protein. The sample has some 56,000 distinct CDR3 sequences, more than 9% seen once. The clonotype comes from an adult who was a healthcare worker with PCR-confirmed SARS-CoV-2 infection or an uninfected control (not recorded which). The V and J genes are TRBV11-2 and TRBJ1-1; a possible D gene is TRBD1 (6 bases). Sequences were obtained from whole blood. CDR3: CASSFTGGANTEAFF. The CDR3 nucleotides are TGTGCCAGCAGCTTTACTGGGGGGGCTAACACTGAAGCTTTCTTT.